The clone carrying this T cell receptor (beta chain) was recorded many times. This CDR3 spans 18 amino acids. The sample is drawn from a study of read filtering for tumor transcriptome and immune sequencing. Molecular barcoded adaptors covering alpha/delta and beta/gamma chains were used on roughly 400 ng RNA. TCRdb reprocessed the reads with MiXCR, giving one entry per CDR3 protein. The sample has more than 100,000 distinct CDR3 sequences, less than 15% seen once. The receptor comes from a donor at least 40 years old with multiple myeloma. The specimen sequenced was a population of CD138-negative cells sorted from bone marrow. The chain carries TRBV21-1 and TRBJ2-1; TRBD2 is taken as the D call from the table, unchecked against the DNA. TRBV21-1 is a listed pseudogene. In DNA form, the CDR3 reads TGTGCCAGCAGTCCAGGGCTAGCGGGAGGCCCGGGGTGCAATGAGCAGTTCTTC. It encodes CASSPGLAGGPGCNEQFF.